These T cell receptor beta chains were read from a single sample in a study of T cell repertoires in cytomegalovirus infection. Each CDR3 protein is one row after TCRdb ran MiXCR on the reads. The top ten clones hold about 28% of a sample with approximately 200,000 distinct CDR3 sequences, 28% of them seen once. The sequencing input was PBMCs. The receptors were gathered from a human donor in good health (CMV status not recorded). Some clones in this sample may be carry-over from other donors' samples. Both conserved end residues are part of each CDR3. A D gene is named only where the DNA matches it firmly. Size is stated for part of the rows, as once, few or many counts, or as a class when the clone is expanded.

clone_size	v_call	j_call	d_call	cdr3_aa	cdr3_nt
many	TRBV7-3	TRBJ2-6	-	CASSLESSGANVLTF	TGTGCCAGCAGCTTGGAAAGCTCTGGGGCCAACGTCCTGACTTTC
many	TRBV5-1	TRBJ1-1	TRBD1	CASSLDRGDTEAFF	TGCGCCAGCAGCTTGGACAGGGGGGACACTGAAGCTTTCTTT
-	TRBV29-1	TRBJ2-7	TRBD2	CSVEGLAGSSYEQYF	TGCAGCGTTGAAGGACTAGCGGGGAGCTCCTACGAGCAGTACTTC
many	TRBV15	TRBJ1-4	-	CATSTAGATNEKLFF	TGTGCCACCAGCACTGCAGGAGCAACTAATGAAAAACTGTTTTTT
-	TRBV2	TRBJ1-4	-	CASSGPPSNEKLFF	TGTGCCAGCAGCGGGCCACCTTCTAATGAAAAACTGTTTTTT
-	TRBV6-2/TRBV6-3	TRBJ2-1	-	CASSRPLGTTGEQFF	TGTGCCAGCAGCCGCCCGCTGGGCACTACGGGTGAGCAGTTCTTC
-	TRBV20-1	TRBJ1-5	-	CSASQGSNQPQHF	TGCAGTGCTAGCCAAGGCAGCAATCAGCCCCAGCATTTT
-	TRBV19	TRBJ1-5	-	CASKQEINQPQHF	TGTGCCAGCAAACAGGAGATCAATCAGCCCCAGCATTTT
many	TRBV7-2	TRBJ2-7	-	CASSLAGAPGEQYF	TGTGCCAGCAGCTTAGCGGGGGCCCCGGGTGAGCAGTACTTC
few	TRBV18	TRBJ1-2	-	CASSPDSLNYGYTF	TGTGCCAGCTCACCAGACAGCTTGAACTATGGCTACACCTTC
-	TRBV29-1	TRBJ2-3	-	CSVSLIQSSTDTQYF	TGCAGCGTCTCCCTCATCCAGTCGAGCACAGATACGCAGTATTTT